The source of this T cell receptor beta chain is a study of T cell changes during pregnancy in multiple sclerosis. Sequenced by immunoSEQ multiplex PCR; TCRdb stores in-frame clones only, minus some. There are around 30,000 clones in the sample; 89% occur only once, and roughly a tenth lies in the top ten. Germline CDR1 is SGDLS and CDR2 is YYNGEE. The ends were cut back, 0 bases at V and 2 bases at J, with 15 bases in the middle. The CDR3 runs 18 residues. The sequence was collected from a female donor with multiple sclerosis, enrolled in a pregnancy study. The genes are TRBV9 and TRBJ2-6; no reliable D call. The sequenced sample was CD8+ T cells from peripheral blood mononuclear cells, obtained in the second trimester of pregnancy. CDR3 bases: TGTGCCAGCAGCGTAGACCCAAGGCTGAGCGCTGGGGCCAACGTCCTGACTTTC. This codes for CASSVDPRLSAGANVLTF.